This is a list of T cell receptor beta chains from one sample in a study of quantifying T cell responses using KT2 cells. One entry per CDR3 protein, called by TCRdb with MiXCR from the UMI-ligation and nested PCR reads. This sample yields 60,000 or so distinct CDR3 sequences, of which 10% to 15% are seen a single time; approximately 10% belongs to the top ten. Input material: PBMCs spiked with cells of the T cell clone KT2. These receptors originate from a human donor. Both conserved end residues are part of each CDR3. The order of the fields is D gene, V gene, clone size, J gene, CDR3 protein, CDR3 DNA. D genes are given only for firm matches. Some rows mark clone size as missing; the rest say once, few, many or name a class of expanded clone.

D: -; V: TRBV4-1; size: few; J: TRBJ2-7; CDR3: CASSQERRVGRVEQYF; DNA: TGCGCCAGCAGCCAAGAAAGGCGGGTAGGGCGGGTCGAGCAGTACTTC
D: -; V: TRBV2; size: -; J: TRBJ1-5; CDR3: CASWDGGSNQPQHF; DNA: TGTGCCAGCTGGGATGGAGGAAGCAATCAGCCCCAGCATTTT
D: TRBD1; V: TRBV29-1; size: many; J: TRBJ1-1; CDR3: CSATGQGGTEAFF; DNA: TGCAGCGCAACGGGACAGGGGGGTACTGAAGCTTTCTTT
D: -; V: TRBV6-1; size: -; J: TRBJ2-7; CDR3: CASSERAPRYEQYF; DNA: TGTGCCAGCAGTGAAAGGGCACCCCGCTACGAGCAGTACTTC
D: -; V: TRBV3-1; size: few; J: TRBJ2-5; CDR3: CASSQDRTQTQYF; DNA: TGTGCCAGCAGCCAAGATAGGACGCAGACCCAGTACTTC
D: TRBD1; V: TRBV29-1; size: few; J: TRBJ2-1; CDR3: CSVGDSRPSYNEQFF; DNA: TGCAGCGTGGGGGACAGCCGCCCTTCCTACAATGAGCAGTTCTTC
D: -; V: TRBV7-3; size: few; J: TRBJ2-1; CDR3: CASSLMVGQSINEQFF; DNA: TGTGCCAGCAGCCTGATGGTGGGGCAGTCAATCAATGAGCAGTTCTTC
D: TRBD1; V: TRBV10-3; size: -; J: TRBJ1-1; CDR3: CAISRGQEGDEAFF; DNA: TGTGCCATCAGCCGGGGACAGGAAGGGGATGAAGCTTTCTTT
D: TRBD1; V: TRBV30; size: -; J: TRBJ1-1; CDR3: CAWRGQSGMNTEAFF; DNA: TGTGCCTGGAGGGGACAGTCAGGCATGAACACTGAAGCTTTCTTT
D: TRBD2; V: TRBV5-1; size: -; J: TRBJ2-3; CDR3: CASSLEGRLAGLSTDTQYF; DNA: TGCGCCAGCAGCTTGGAGGGGCGACTAGCGGGGCTTAGCACAGATACGCAGTATTTT
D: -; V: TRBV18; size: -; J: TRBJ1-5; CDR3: CASSPSGGSNQPQHF; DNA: TGTGCCAGCTCACCGTCGGGGGGTAGCAATCAGCCCCAGCATTTT
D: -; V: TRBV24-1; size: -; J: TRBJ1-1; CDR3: CATRGRLNTEAFF; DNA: TGTGCCACCAGGGGCCGGCTCAACACTGAAGCTTTCTTT
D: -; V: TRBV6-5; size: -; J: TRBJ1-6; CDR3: CASSYSGVGRSSYNSPLHF; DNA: TGTGCCAGCAGTTACTCTGGGGTAGGGAGGAGCTCCTATAATTCACCCCTCCACTTT
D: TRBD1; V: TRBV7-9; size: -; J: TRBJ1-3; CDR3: CASSFGGQAVSGNTIYF; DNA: TGTGCCAGCAGCTTCGGAGGACAGGCAGTCTCTGGAAACACCATATATTTT
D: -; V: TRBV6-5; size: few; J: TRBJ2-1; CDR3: CASSYSGSEKFF; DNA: TGTGCCAGCAGTTACTCCGGCTCGGAGAAGTTCTTC
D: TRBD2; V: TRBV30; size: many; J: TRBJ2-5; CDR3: CAWNSGEGQKTQYF; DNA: TGTGCCTGGAACAGTGGGGAGGGCCAAAAGACCCAGTACTTC
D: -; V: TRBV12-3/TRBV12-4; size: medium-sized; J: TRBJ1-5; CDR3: CASSFGGNQPQHF; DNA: TGTGCCAGCAGCTTTGGGGGAAATCAGCCCCAGCATTTT
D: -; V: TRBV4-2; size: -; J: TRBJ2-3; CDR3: CASSQDGDRGYTDTQYF; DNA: TGTGCCAGCAGCCAAGACGGGGATCGCGGATACACAGATACGCAGTATTTT
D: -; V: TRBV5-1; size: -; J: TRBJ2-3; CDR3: CASSLATTKQADTQYF; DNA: TGCGCCAGCAGCTTGGCAACTACAAAGCAGGCAGATACGCAGTATTTT
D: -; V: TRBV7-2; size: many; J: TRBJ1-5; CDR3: CASSNSNQPQHF; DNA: TGTGCCAGCAGCAATAGCAATCAGCCCCAGCATTTT
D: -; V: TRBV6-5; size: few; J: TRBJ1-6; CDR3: CASRKKLDSPLHF; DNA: TGTGCCAGCAGAAAAAAACTGGATTCACCCCTCCACTTT
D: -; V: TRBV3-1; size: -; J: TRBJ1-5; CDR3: CASSRAGGSGVQHF; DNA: TGTGCCAGCAGCCGTGCGGGAGGATCCGGGGTCCAGCATTTT
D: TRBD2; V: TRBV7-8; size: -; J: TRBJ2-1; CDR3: CASSFTSGNTNEQFF; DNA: TGTGCCAGCAGCTTCACTAGCGGGAATACCAATGAGCAGTTCTTC
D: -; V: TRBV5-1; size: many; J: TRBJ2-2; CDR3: CASSGGGFGGELFF; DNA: TGCGCCAGCAGTGGGGGCGGATTCGGCGGGGAGCTGTTTTTT
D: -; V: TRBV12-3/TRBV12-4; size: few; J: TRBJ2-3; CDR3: CASSFVQARDTQYF; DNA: TGTGCCAGCAGTTTCGTTCAGGCTCGAGATACGCAGTATTTT
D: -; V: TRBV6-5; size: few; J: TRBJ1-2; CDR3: CASSSGLGYTF; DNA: TGTGCCAGCAGTTCAGGGCTTGGCTACACCTTC
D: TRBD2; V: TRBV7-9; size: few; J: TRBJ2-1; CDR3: CASSSQASGRMNEQFF; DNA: TGTGCCAGCAGCTCCCAAGCTAGCGGGAGGATGAATGAGCAGTTCTTC
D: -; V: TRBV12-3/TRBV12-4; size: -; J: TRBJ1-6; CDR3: CASSYRPRWGTGKAPYNSPLHF; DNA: TGTGCCAGCAGTTATAGGCCTAGGTGGGGGACCGGGAAAGCGCCCTATAATTCACCCCTCCACTTT
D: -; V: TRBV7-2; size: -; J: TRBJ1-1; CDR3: CASRTALAGTEAFF; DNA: TGTGCCAGCAGAACAGCGTTGGCGGGCACTGAAGCTTTCTTT
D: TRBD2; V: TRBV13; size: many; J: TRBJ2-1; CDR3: CASREESSYNEQFF; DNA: TGTGCCTCCCGGGAGGAGTCATCATACAATGAGCAGTTCTTC
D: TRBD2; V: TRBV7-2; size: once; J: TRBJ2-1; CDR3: CASTPRLAGGPQEQFF; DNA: TGTGCCAGCACCCCGAGGTTAGCGGGAGGGCCACAGGAGCAGTTCTTC
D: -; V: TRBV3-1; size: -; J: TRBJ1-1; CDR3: CASSQDFGPWFTEAFF; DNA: TGTGCCAGCAGCCAAGATTTCGGCCCTTGGTTCACTGAAGCTTTCTTT
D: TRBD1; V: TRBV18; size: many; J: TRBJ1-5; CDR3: CASSSGQGGQPQHF; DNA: TGTGCCAGCTCATCCGGACAGGGTGGACAGCCCCAGCATTTT
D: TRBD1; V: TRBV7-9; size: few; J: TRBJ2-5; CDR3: CASSSRDRGTVLWTQYF; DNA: TGTGCCAGCAGCTCAAGGGACAGGGGAACTGTGCTGTGGACCCAGTACTTC
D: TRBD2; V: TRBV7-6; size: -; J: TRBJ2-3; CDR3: CASSLGASASGADTQYF; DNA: TGTGCCAGCAGCTTAGGCGCTTCGGCTAGCGGGGCCGATACGCAGTATTTT
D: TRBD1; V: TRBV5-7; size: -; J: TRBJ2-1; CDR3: CASSLGTGSPRDEQFF; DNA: TGTGCCAGCAGCTTGGGGACAGGGAGCCCCCGGGATGAGCAGTTCTTC
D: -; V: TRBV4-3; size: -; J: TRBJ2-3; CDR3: CASSQDFLKDTQYF; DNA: TGCGCCAGCAGCCAGGACTTCCTCAAGGATACGCAGTATTTT
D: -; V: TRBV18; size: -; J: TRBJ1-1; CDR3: CASSPEGPGVTNTEAFF; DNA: TGTGCCAGCTCACCAGAAGGACCGGGGGTTACTAACACTGAAGCTTTCTTT
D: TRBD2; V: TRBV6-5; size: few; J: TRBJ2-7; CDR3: CASSWGGGHAYEQYF; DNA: TGTGCCAGCAGTTGGGGGGGAGGGCATGCCTACGAGCAGTACTTC
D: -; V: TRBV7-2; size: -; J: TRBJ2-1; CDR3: CASSLGLGGISPYNEQFF; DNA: TGTGCCAGCAGCTTAGGGTTAGGGGGAATCAGTCCTTACAATGAGCAGTTCTTC